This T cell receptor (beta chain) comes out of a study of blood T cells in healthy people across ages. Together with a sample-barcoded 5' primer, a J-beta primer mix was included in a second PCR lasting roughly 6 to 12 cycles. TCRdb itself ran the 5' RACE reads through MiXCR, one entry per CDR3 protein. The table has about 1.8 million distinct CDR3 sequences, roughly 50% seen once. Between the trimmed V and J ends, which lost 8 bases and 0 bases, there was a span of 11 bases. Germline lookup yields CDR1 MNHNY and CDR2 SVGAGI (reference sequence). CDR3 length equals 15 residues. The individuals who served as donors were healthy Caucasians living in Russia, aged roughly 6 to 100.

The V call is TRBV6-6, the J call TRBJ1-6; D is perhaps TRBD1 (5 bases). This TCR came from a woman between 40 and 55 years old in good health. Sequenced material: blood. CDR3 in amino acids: CASARAGSYNSPLHF. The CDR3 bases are TGTGCCAGCGCCAGGGCCGGCTCCTATAATTCACCCCTCCACTTT.